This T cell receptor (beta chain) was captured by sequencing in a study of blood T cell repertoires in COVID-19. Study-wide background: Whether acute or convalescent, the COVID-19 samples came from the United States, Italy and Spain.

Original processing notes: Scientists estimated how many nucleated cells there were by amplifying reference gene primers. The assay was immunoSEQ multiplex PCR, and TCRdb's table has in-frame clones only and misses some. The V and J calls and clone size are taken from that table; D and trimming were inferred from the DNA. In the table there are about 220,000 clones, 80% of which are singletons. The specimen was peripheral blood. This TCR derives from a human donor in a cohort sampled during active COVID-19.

The CDR3 sequence: CASSQEDSLGQPQHF. The DNA of the CDR3 is TGCGCCAGCAGCCAAGAGGACAGTTTAGGGCAGCCCCAGCATTTT. The chain has TRBV4-1 and TRBJ1-5, with a weak D call TRBD1 (6 bases). The CDR3 consists of 15 residues. Looked up from germline, CDR1 is MGHRA and CDR2 is YSYEKL. The ends were cut back, 0 bases at V and 7 bases at J, with 13 bases in the middle.